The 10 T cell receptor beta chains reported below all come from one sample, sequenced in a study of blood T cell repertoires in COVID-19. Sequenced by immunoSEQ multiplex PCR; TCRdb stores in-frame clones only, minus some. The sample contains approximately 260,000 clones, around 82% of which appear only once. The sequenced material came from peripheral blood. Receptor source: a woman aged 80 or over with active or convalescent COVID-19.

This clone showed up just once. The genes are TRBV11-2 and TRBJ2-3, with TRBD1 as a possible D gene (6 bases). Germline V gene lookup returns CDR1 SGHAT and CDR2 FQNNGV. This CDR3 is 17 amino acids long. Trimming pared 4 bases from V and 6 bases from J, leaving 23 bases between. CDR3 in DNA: TGTGCCAGCAGCTCCGGCCGTATAACAGGGCGGCGTGATACGCAGTATTTT. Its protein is CASSSGRITGRRDTQYF.

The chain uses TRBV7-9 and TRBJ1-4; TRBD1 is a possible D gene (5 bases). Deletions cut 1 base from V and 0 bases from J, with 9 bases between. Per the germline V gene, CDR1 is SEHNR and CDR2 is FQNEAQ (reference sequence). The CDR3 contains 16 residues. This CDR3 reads CASSLGGGSTNEKLFF. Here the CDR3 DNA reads TGTGCCAGCAGCTTAGGGGGCGGCTCAACTAATGAAAAACTGTTTTTT.

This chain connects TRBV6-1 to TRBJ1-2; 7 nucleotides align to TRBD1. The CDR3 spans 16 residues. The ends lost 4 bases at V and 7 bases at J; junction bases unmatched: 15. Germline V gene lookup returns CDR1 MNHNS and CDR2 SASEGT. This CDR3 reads CASSGNFGQVGSGYTF. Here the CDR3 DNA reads TGTGCCAGCAGTGGTAACTTTGGACAGGTCGGTAGTGGCTACACCTTC.

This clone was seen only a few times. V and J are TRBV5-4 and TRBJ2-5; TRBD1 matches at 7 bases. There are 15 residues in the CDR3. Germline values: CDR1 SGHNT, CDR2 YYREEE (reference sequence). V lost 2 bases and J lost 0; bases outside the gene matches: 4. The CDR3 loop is CASSFGQEYQETQYF. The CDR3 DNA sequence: TGTGCCAGCAGCTTCGGACAGGAGTACCAAGAGACCCAGTACTTC.

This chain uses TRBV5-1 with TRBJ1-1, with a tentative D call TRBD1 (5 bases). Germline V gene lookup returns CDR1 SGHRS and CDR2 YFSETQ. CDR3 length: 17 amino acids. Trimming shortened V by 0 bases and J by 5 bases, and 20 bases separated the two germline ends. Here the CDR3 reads CASSLAQWEGRRTEAFF. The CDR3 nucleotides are TGCGCCAGCAGCTTGGCCCAATGGGAGGGGCGCAGGACTGAAGCTTTCTTT.

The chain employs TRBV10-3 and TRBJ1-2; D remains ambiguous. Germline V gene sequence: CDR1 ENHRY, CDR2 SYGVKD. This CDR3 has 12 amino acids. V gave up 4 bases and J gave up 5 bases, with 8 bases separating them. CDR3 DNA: TGTGCCATCAGTGGTTTAGAGTATGGCTACACCTTC. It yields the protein CAISGLEYGYTF.

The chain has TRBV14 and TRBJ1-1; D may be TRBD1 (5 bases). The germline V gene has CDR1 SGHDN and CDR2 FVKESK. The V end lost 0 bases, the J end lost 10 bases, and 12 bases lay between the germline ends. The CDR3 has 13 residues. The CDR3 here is CASSQDRGSRAFF. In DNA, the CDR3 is TGTGCCAGCAGCCAAGATCGGGGGTCGAGAGCTTTCTTT. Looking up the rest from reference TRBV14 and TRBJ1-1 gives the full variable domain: EAGVTQFPSHSVIEKGQTVTLRCDPISGHDNLYWYRRVMGKEIKFLLHFVKESKQDESGMPNNRFLAERTGGTYSTLKVQPAELEDSGVYFCASSQDRGSRAFFGQGTRLTVV.

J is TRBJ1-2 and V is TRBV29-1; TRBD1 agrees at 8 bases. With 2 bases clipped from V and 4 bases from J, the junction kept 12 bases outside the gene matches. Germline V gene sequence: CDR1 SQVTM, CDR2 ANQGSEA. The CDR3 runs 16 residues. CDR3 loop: CSVEMKPGQASYGYTF. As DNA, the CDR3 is TGCAGCGTTGAAATGAAGCCGGGACAGGCCTCCTATGGCTACACCTTC. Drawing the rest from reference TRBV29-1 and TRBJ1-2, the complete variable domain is SAVISQKPSRDICQRGTSLTIQCQVDSQVTMMFWYRQQPGQSLTLIATANQGSEATYESGFVIDKFPISRPNLTFSTLTVSNMSPEDSSIYLCSVEMKPGQASYGYTFGSGTRLTVV.

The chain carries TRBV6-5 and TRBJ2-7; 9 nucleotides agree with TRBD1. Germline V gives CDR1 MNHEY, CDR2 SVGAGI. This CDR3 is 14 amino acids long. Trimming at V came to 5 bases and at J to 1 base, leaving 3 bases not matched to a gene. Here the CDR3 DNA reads TGTGCCAGCAGTAAGGGACAGGGTTCCTACGAGCAGTACTTC. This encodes CASSKGQGSYEQYF.

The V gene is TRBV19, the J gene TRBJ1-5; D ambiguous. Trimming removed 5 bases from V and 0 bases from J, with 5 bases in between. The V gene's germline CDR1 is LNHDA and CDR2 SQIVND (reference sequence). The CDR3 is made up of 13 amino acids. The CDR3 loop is CASSSFSNQPQHF. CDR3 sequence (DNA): TGTGCCAGTAGTTCGTTTAGCAATCAGCCCCAGCATTTT.